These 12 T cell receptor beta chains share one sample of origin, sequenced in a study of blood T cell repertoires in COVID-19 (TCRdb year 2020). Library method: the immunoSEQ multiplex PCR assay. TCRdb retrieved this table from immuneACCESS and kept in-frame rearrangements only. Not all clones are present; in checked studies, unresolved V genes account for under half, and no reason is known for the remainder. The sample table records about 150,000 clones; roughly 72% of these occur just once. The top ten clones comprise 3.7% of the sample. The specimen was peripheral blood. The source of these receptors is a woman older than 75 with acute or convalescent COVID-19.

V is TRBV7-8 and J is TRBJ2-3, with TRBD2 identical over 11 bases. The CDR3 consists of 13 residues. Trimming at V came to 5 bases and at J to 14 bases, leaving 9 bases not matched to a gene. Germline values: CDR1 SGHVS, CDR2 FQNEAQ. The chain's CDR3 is CASSSGTSGMGYF. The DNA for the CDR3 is TGTGCCAGCAGCAGCGGGACTAGCGGTATGGGGTATTTT.

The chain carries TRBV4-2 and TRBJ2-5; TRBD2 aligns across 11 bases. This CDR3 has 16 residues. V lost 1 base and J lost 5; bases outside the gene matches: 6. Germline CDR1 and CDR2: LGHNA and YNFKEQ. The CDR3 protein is CASSQGSSGGVETQYF. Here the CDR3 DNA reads TGTGCCAGCAGCCAAGGGAGTAGCGGGGGGGTGGAGACCCAGTACTTC.

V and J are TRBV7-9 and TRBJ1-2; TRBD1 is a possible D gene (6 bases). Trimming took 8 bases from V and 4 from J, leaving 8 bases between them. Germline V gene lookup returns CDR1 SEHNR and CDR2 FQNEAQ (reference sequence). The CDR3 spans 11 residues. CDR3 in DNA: TGTGCCAGCGAACAGGGCTATGGCTACACCTTC. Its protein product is CASEQGYGYTF.

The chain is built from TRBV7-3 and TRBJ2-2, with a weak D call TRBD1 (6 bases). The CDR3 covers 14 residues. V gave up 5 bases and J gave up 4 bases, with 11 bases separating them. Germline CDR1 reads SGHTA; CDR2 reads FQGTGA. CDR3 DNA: TGTGCCAGCAGCACAGGACAGATCACCGGGGAGCTGTTTTTT. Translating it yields CASSTGQITGELFF.

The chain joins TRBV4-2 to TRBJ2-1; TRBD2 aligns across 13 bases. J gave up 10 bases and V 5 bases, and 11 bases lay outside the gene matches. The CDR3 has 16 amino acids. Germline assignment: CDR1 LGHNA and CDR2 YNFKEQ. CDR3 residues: CASSTVPGLAGDEQFF. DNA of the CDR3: TGTGCCAGCAGCACCGTACCTGGACTAGCGGGAGACGAGCAGTTCTTC.

The CDR3 reads CAITGQLNTEAFF. The CDR3 nucleotides read TGTGCCATCACCGGACAGCTGAACACTGAAGCTTTCTTT. V usage is TRBV10-3 and J usage is TRBJ1-1, with D maybe TRBD1 (6 bases). Germline CDR1 reads ENHRY; CDR2 reads SYGVKD. CDR3 length: 13 amino acids. Trimming shortened V by 7 bases and J by 0 bases, and 9 bases separated the two germline ends.

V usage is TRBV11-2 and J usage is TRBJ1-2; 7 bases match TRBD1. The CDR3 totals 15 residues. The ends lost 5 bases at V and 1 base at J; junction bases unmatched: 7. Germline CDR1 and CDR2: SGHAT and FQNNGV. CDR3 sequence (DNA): TGTGCCAGCAGCCCCCCGGGACAGAATAACTATGGCTACACCTTC. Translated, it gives CASSPPGQNNYGYTF.

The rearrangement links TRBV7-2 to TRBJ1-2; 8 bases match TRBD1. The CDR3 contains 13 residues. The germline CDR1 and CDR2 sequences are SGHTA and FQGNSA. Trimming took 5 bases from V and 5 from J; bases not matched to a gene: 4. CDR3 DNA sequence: TGTGCCAGCAGCCAGACAGGGGAATATGGCTACACCTTC. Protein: CASSQTGEYGYTF. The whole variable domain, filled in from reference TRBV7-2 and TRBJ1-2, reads GAGVSQSPSNKVTEKGKDVELRCDPISGHTALYWYRQSLGQGLEFLIYFQGNSAPDKSGLPSDRFSAERTGGSVSTLTIQRTQQEDSAVYLCASSQTGEYGYTFGSGTRLTVV.

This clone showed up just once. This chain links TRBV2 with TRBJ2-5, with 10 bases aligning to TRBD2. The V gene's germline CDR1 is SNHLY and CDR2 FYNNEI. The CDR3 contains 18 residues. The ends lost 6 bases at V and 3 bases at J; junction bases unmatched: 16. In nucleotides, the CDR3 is TGTGCCAGCAGAAAAATGAGCGGGGGGGCCGGGCGAGAAGAGACCCAGTACTTC. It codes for CASRKMSGGAGREETQYF.

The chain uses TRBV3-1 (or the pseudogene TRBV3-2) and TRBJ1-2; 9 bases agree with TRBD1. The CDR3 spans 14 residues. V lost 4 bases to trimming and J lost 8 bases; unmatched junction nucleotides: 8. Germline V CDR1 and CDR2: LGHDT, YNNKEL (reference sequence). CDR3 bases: TGTGCCAGCAGCCTCTGGACAGGGGCGGTCGGCTACACCTTC. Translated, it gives CASSLWTGAVGYTF.

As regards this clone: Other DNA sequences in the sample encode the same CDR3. The CDR3 DNA is TGTGCCAGCTCGCCTAAAAGACTAGCGGGAGAGACCCAGTACTTC. This gives the protein CASSPKRLAGETQYF. The gene calls are TRBV18 and TRBJ2-5, with TRBD2 matching over 10 bases. There are 15 residues in the CDR3. The J segment lost 4 bases and the V segment lost 6 bases, leaving 8 bases of the junction unmatched. Per germline, CDR1 KGHSH and CDR2 LQKENI.

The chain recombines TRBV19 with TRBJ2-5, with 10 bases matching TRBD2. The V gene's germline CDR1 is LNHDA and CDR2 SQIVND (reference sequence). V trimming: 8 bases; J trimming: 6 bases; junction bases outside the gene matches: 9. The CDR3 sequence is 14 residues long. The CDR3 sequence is CASGSSGSGKTQYF. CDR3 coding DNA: TGTGCCAGTGGCTCTAGCGGGAGTGGGAAGACCCAGTACTTC.